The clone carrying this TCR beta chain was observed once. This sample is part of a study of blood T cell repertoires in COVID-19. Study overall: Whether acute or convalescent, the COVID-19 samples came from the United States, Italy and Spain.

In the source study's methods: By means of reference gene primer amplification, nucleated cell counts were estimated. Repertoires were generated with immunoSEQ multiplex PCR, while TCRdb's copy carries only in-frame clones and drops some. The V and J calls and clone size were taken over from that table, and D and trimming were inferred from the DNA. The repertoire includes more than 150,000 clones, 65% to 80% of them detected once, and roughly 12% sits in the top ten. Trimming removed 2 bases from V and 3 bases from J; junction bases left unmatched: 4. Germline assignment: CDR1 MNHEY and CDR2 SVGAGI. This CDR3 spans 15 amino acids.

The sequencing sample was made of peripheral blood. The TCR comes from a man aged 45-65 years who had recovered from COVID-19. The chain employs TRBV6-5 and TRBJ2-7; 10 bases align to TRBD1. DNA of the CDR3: TGTGCCAGCAGTTACGTAGGGACAGGGGTCTACGAGCAGTACTTC. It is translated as CASSYVGTGVYEQYF.